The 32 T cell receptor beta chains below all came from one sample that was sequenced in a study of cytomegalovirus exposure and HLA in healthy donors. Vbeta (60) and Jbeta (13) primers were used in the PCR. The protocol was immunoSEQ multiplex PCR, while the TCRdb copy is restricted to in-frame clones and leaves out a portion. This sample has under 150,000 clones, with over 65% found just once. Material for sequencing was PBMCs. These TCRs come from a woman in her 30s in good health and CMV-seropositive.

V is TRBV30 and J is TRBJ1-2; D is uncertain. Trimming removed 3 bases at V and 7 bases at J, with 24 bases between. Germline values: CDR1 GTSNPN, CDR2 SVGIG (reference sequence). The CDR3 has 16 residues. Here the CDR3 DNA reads TGTGCCTGGAGCCTGAGAGGCGGAGTTTCAACTGGTGGCTACACCTTC. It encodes CAWSLRGGVSTGGYTF.

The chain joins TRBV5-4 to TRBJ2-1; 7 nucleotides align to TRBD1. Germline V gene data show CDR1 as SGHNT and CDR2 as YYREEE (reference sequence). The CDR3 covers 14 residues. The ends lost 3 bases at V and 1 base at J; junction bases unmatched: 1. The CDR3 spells CASSWDSSYNEQFF. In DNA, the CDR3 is TGTGCCAGCAGCTGGGACAGTTCCTACAATGAGCAGTTCTTC.

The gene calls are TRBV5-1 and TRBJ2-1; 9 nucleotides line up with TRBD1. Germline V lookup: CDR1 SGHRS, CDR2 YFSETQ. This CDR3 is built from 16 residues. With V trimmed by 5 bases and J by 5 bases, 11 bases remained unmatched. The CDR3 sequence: CASSHQPGQGHNEQFF. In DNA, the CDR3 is TGCGCCAGCAGTCACCAACCGGGACAGGGCCACAATGAGCAGTTCTTC.

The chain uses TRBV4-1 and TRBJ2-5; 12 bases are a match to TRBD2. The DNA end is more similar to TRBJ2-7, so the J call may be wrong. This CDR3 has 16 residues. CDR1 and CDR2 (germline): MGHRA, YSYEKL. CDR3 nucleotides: TGCGCCAGCAGCAGGGCTAGCGGGGGGGGTTCCTACGAGCAGTACTTC. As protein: CASSRASGGGSYEQYF.

The CDR3 reads CASSTSPGQGRDTQYF. In DNA form, the CDR3 reads TGTGCCAGTAGTACTTCACCGGGACAGGGTCGGGATACGCAGTATTTT. This sequence joins TRBV19 and TRBJ2-3, with TRBD1 identical over 9 bases. The CDR3 totals 16 residues. J gave up 6 bases and V 4 bases, and 11 bases lay outside the gene matches. Germline CDR1 is LNHDA and CDR2 is SQIVND (reference sequence).

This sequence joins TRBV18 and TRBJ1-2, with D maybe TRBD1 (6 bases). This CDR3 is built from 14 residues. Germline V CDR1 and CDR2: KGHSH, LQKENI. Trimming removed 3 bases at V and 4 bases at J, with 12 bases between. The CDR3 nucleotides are TGTGCCAGCTCACCGGGACAAGGTGGCTATGGCTACACCTTC. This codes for CASSPGQGGYGYTF.

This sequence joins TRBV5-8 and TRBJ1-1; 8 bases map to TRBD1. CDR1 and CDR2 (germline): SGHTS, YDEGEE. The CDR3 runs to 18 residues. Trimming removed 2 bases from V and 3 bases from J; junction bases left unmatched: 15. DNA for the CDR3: TGTGCCAGCAGCTTTTCAGGGCAGGGGGCCGTTGCGTACACTGAAGCTTTCTTT. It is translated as CASSFSGQGAVAYTEAFF.

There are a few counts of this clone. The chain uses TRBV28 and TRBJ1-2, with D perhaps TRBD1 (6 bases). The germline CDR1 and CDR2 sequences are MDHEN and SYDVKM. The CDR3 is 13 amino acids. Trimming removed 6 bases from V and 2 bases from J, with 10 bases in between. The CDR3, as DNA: TGTGCCAGCAGGCCACAGGGCAACTATGGCTACACCTTC. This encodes CASRPQGNYGYTF.

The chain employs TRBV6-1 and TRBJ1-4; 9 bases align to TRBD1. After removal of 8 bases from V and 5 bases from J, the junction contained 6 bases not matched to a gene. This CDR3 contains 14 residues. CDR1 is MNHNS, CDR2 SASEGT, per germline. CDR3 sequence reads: CASSRGTGNEKLFF. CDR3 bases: TGTGCCAGCTCCAGAGGGACAGGGAATGAAAAACTGTTTTTT.

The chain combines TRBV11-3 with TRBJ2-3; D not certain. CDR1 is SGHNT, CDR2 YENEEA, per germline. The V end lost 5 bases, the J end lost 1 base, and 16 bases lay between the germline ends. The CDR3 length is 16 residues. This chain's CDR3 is CASSRAMQVGTDTQYF. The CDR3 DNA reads TGTGCCAGCAGCCGCGCGATGCAGGTGGGCACAGATACGCAGTATTTT.

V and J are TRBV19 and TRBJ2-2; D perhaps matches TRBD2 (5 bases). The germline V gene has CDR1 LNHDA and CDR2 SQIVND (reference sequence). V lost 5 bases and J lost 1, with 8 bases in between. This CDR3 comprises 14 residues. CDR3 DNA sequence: TGTGCCAGTAGTGAGGACTGGAACACCGGGGAGCTGTTTTTT. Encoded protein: CASSEDWNTGELFF.

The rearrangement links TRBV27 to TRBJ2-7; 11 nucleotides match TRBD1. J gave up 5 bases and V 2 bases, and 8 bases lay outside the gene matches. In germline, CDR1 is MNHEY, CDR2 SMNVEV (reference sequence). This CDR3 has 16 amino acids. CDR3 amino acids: CASSLLGTGGYHEQYF. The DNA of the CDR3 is TGTGCCAGCAGTTTACTGGGGACAGGGGGTTATCACGAGCAGTACTTC.

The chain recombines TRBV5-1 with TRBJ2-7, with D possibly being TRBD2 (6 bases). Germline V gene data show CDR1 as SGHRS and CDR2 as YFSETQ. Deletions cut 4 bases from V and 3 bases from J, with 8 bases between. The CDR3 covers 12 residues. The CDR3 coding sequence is TGCGCCAGCAGCGGAGGGAACTACGAGCAGTACTTC. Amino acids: CASSGGNYEQYF.

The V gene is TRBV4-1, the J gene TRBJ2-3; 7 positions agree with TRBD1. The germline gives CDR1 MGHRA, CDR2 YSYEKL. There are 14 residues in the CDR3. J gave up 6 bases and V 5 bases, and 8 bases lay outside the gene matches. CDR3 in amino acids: CASSTPTGSDTQYF. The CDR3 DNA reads TGCGCCAGCAGCACCCCGACAGGGTCCGATACGCAGTATTTT.

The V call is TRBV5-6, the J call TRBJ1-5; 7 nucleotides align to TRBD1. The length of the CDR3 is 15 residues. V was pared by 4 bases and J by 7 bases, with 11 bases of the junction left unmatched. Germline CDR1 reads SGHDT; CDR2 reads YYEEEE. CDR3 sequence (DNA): TGTGCCAGCAGCGTAACAGGGGAGAGAGAACAGCCCCAGCATTTT. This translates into CASSVTGEREQPQHF.

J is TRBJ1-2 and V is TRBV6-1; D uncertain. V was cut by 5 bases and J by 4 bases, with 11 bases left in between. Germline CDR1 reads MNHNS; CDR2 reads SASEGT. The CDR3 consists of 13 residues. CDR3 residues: CASSLYPGYGYTF. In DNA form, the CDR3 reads TGTGCCAGCAGTTTATATCCCGGCTATGGCTACACCTTC.

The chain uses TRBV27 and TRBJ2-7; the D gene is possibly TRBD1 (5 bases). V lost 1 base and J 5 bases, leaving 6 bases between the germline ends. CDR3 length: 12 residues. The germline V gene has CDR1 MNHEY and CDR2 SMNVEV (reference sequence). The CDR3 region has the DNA TGTGCCAGCAGTTTATTAGGGGACGAGCAGTACTTC. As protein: CASSLLGDEQYF.

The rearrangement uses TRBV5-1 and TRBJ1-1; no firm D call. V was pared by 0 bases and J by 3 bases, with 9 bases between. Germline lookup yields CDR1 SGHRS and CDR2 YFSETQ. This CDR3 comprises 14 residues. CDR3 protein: CASSLERVDTEAFF. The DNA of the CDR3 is TGCGCCAGCAGCTTGGAGAGGGTGGACACTGAAGCTTTCTTT. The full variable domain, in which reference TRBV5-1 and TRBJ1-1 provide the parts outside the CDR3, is KAGVTQTPRYLIKTRGQQVTLSCSPISGHRSVSWYQQTPGQGLQFLFEYFSETQRNKGNFPGRFSGRQFSNSRSEMNVSTLELGDSALYLCASSLERVDTEAFFGQGTRLTVV.

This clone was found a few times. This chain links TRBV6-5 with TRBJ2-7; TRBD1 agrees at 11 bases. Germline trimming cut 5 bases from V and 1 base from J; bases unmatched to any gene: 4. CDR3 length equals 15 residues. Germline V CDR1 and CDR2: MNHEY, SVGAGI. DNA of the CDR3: TGTGCCAGCAGTGGGGGGGACAGGGGGTCCTACGAGCAGTACTTC. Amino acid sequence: CASSGGDRGSYEQYF.

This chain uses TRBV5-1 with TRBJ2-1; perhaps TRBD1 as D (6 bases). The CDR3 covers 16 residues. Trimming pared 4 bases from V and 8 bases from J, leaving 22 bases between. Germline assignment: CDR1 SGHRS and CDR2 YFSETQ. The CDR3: CASSQTHREWGDEQFF. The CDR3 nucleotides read TGCGCCAGCAGCCAAACACACAGGGAATGGGGCGATGAGCAGTTCTTC.

The CDR3 is CSVGVTDTEAFF. In nucleotides, the CDR3 is TGCAGCGTTGGAGTGACAGACACTGAAGCTTTCTTT. The chain couples TRBV29-1 to TRBJ1-1, with a weak D call TRBD1 (5 bases). The CDR3 spans 12 residues. The germline V and J ends were trimmed by 4 bases and 3 bases, with 9 bases remaining between them. The germline CDR1 and CDR2 sequences are SQVTM and ANQGSEA. The full variable domain, rest sourced from reference TRBV29-1 and TRBJ1-1, is SAVISQKPSRDICQRGTSLTIQCQVDSQVTMMFWYRQQPGQSLTLIATANQGSEATYESGFVIDKFPISRPNLTFSTLTVSNMSPEDSSIYLCSVGVTDTEAFFGQGTRLTVV.

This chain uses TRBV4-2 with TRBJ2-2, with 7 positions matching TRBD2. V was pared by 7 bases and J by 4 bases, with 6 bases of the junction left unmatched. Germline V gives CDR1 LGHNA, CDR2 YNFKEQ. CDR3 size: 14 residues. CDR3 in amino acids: CASTRELFTGELFF. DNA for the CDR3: TGTGCCAGCACGCGGGAGCTTTTCACCGGGGAGCTGTTTTTT.

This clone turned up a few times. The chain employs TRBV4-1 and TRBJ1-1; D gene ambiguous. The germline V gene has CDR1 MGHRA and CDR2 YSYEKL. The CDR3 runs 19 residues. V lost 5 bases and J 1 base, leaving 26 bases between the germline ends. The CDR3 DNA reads TGCGCCAGCAGCTCAATTAAACCAAAGAGGGAAGATTCGAACACTGAAGCTTTCTTT. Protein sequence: CASSSIKPKREDSNTEAFF.

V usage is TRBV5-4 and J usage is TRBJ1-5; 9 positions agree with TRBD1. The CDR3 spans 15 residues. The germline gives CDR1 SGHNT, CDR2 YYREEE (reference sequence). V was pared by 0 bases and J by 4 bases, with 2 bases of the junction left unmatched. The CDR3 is CASSLDGTGNQPQHF. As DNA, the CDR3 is TGTGCCAGCAGCTTGGACGGGACAGGGAATCAGCCCCAGCATTTT.

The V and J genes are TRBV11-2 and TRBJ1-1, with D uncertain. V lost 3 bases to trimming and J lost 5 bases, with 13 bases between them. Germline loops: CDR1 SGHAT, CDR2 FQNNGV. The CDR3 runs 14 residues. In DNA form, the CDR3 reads TGTGCCAGCAGCTTCTTGGGCAGCAATACTGAAGCTTTCTTT. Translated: CASSFLGSNTEAFF. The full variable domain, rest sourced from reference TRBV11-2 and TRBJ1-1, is EAGVAQSPRYKIIEKRQSVAFWCNPISGHATLYWYQQILGQGPKLLIQFQNNGVVDDSQLPKDRFSAERLKGVDSTLKIQPAKLEDSAVYLCASSFLGSNTEAFFGQGTRLTVV.

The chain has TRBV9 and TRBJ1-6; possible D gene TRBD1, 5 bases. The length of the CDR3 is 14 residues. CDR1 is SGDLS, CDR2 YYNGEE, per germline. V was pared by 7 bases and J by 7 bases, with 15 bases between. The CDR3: CASGQSSGNSPLHF. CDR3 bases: TGTGCCAGCGGCCAATCGTCAGGGAATTCACCCCTCCACTTT.

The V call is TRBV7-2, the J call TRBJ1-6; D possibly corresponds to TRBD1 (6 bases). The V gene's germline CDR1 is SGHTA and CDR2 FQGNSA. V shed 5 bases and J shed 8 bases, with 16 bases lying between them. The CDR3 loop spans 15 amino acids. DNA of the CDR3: TGTGCCAGCAGCACGGGGAGCAAGGGGGATTCACCCCTCCACTTT. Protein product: CASSTGSKGDSPLHF. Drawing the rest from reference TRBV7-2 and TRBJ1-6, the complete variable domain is GAGVSQSPSNKVTEKGKDVELRCDPISGHTALYWYRQSLGQGLEFLIYFQGNSAPDKSGLPSDRFSAERTGGSVSTLTIQRTQQEDSAVYLCASSTGSKGDSPLHFGNGTRLTVT.

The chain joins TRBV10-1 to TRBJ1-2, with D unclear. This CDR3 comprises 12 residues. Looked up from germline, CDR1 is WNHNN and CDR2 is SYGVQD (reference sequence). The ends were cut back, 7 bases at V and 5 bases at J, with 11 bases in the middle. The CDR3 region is CASTLGWYGYTF. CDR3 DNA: TGCGCCAGCACTCTAGGTTGGTATGGCTACACCTTC.

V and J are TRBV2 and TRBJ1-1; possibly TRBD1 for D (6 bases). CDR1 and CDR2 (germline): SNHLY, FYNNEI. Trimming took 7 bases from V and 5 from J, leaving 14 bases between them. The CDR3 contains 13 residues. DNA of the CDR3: TGTGCCAGCATGAATTCAGGGGTAACTGAAGCTTTCTTT. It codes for CASMNSGVTEAFF. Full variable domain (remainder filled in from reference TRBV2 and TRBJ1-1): EPEVTQTPSHQVTQMGQEVILRCVPISNHLYFYWYRQILGQKVEFLVSFYNNEISEKSEIFDDQFSVERPDGSNFTLKIRSTKLEDSAMYFCASMNSGVTEAFFGQGTRLTVV.

The DNA of the CDR3 is TGTGCCAGCAGCTTAAGTCCCCTTTGGGCGGGAGTCGACACCGGGGAGCTGTTTTTT. Protein product: CASSLSPLWAGVDTGELFF. The chain is built from TRBV7-9 and TRBJ2-2, with TRBD2 matching over 7 bases. Germline V CDR1 and CDR2: SEHNR, FQNEAQ (reference sequence). V lost 2 bases, J lost 3 bases, and 15 bases stayed unmatched. The CDR3 consists of 19 residues.

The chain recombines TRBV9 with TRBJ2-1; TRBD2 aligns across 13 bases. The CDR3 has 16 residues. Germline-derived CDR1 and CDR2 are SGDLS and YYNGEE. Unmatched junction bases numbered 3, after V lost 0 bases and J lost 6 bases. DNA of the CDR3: TGTGCCAGCAGCGTAGGGACTAGCGGGAGAAGCAATGAGCAGTTCTTC. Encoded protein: CASSVGTSGRSNEQFF.

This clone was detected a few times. CDR3 in amino acids: CASSVDGLSGGSSGNTIYF. The DNA for the CDR3 is TGTGCCAGCAGCGTAGACGGATTAAGTGGCGGAAGCTCTGGAAACACCATATATTTT. The chain joins TRBV9 to TRBJ1-3; D unclear. CDR3 length: 19 residues. The V end was cut by 0 bases, the J end by 0 bases, with 19 bases between. The germline gives CDR1 SGDLS, CDR2 YYNGEE.